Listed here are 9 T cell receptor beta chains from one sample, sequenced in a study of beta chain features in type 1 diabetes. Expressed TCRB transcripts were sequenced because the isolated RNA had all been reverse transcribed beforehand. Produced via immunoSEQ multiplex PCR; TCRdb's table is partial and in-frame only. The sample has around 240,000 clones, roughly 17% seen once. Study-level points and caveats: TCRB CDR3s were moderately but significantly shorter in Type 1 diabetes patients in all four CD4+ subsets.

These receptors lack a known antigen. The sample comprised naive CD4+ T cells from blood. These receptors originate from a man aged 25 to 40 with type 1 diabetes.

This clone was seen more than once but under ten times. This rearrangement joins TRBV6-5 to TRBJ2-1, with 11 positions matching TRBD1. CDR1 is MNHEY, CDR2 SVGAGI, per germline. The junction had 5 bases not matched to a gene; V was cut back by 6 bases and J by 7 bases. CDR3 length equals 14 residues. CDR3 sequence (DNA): TGTGCCAGCAGAGGACAGGGGGCGGTGAATGAGCAGTTCTTC. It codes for CASRGQGAVNEQFF.

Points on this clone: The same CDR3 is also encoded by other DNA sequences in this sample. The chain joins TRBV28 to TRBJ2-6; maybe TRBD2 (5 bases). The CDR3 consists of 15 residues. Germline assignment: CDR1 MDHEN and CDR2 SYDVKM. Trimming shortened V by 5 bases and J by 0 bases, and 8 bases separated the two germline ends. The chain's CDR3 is CASSPGSSGANVLTF. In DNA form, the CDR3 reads TGTGCCAGCAGTCCGGGGAGCTCTGGGGCCAACGTCCTGACTTTC. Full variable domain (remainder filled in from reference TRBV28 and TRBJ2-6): DVKVTQSSRYLVKRTGEKVFLECVQDMDHENMFWYRQDPGLGLRLIYFSYDVKMKEKGDIPEGYSVSREKKERFSLILESASTNQTSMYLCASSPGSSGANVLTFGAGSRLTVL.

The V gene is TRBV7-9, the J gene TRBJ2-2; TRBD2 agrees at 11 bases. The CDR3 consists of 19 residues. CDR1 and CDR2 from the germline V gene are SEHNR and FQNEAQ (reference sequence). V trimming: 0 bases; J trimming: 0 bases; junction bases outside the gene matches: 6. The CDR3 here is CASSLAGSLAGANTGELFF. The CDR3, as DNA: TGTGCCAGCAGCTTAGCAGGCTCACTAGCGGGGGCGAACACCGGGGAGCTGTTTTTT.

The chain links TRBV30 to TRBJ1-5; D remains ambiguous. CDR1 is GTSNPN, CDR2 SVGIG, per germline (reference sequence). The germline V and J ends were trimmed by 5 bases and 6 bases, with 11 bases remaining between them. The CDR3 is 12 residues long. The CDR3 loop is CAWGPGRQPQHF. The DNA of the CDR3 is TGTGCCTGGGGTCCCGGTCGTCAGCCCCAGCATTTT. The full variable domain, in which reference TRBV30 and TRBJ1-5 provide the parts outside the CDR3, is SQTIHQWPATLVQPVGSPLSLECTVEGTSNPNLYWYRQAAGRGLQLLFYSVGIGQISSEVPQNLSASRPQDRQFILSSKKLLLSDSGFYLCAWGPGRQPQHFGDGTRLSIL.

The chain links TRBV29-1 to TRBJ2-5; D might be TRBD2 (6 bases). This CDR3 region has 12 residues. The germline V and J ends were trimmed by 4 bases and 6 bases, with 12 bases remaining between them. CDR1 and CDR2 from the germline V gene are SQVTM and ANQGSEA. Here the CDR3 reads CSVGGARKTQYF. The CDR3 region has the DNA TGCAGCGTTGGCGGGGCTCGGAAGACCCAGTACTTC.

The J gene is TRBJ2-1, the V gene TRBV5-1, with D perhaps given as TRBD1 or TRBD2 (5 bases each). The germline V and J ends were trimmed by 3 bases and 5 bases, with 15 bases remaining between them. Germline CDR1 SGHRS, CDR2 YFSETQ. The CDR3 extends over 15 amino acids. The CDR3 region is CASSWDPGINNEQFF. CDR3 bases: TGCGCCAGCAGCTGGGACCCGGGTATCAACAATGAGCAGTTCTTC.

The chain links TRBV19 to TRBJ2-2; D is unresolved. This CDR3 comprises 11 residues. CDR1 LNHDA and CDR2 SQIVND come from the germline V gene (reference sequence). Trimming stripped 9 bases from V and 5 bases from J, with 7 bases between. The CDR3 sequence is CASQDTGELFF. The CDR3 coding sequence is TGTGCCAGCCAAGATACCGGGGAGCTGTTTTTT.

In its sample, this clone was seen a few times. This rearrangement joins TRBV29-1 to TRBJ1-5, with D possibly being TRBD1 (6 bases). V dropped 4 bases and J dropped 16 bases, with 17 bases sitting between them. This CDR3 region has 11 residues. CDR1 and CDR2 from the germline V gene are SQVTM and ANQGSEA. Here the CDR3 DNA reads TGCAGCGTTGCTGATCAGGGGCCTCAACATTTT. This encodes CSVADQGPQHF.

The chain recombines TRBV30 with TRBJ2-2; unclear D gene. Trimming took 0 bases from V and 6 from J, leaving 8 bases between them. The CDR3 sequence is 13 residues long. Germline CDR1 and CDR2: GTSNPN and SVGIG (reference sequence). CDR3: CAWSVFRAGELFF. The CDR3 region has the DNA TGTGCCTGGAGTGTGTTCAGAGCCGGGGAGCTGTTTTTT.